This T cell receptor (beta chain) was captured in a study of T cells after yellow fever vaccination. Across the whole study: In the case of low-cell-number fractions, SMART-Seq v4 Ultra Low Input was used for preparation.

General study findings and limits: A small share of clonotypes appeared in both CD4 and CD8 compartments.

The J segment lost 9 bases and the V segment lost 4 bases, leaving 10 bases of the junction unmatched. Per the germline V gene, CDR1 is SEHNR and CDR2 is FQNEAQ (reference sequence). The length of the CDR3 is 17 residues. A note on this clonotype: Its antigen is not identified.

TCR cDNA, made by 5'RACE template switching, carried an added universal primer site and UMIs. TCRdb itself ran the 5' RACE reads through MiXCR, one entry per CDR3 protein. In the table there are fewer than 450,000 distinct CDR3 sequences, around a tenth of which are singletons. The source was PBMCs, collected on the day of the first yellow fever vaccination. The J gene is TRBJ2-1, the V gene TRBV7-9; 15 bases fit TRBD2. The sequence was obtained from a man between 18 and 29 years old who received the YFV17D yellow fever vaccine. CDR3: CASSSTRTSGGVAEQFF. For the CDR3, the DNA is TGTGCCAGCAGCTCTACCAGGACTAGCGGGGGGGTCGCTGAGCAGTTCTTC.